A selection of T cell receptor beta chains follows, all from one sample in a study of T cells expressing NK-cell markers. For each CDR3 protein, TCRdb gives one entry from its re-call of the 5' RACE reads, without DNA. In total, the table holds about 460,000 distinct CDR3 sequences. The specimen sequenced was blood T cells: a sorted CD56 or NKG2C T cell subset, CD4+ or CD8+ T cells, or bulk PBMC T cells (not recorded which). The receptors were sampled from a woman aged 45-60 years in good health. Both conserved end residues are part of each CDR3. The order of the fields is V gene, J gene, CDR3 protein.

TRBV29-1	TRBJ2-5	CSVERGPWVETQYF
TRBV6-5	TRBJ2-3	CASSYSRWTSGTPQYF
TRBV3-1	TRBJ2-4	CASSQTSGQNIQYF
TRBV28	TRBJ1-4	CASLDGGTVRKLFF
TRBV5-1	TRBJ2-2	CASSEGPSGAGELFF
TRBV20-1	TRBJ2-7	CSARRRDEQYF
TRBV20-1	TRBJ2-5	CSATGPLNKETQYF
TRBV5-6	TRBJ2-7	CASSTEPQGASDEQYF
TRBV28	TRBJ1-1	CASSLPEQGPNTEAFF
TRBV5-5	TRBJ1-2	CASSLVTGEYDGYTF
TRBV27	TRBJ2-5	CATPHRLTNQYF
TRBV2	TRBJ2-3	CARVTSGSRDTQYF
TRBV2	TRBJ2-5	CASSRTSGRPGTQYF
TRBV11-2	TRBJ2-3	CASSSSGGRADTQYF
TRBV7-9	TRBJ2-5	CASSFRGGEETQYF
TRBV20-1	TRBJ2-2	CSASQLAGGSPTGELFF
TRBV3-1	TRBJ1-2	CASSQDVGDYGYTF
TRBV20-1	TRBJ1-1	CSAFRQSEAFF
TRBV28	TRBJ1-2	CASSSPGSNYGYTF
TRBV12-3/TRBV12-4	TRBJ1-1	CASSGWMGVLPTEAFF
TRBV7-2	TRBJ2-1	CASSLGDVGSEQFF
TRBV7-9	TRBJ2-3	CASSLFPEGPTDTQYF
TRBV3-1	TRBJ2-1	CASSQHTSGIHTEQFF
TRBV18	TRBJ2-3	CASSPSDGRTDTQYF
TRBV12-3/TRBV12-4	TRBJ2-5	CASSARQGFIETQYF
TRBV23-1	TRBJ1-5	CASSQERGNEPQHF
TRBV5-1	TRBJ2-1	CASSLEGGRFYNEQFF
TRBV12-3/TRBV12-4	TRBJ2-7	CASSRQTDYEQYF
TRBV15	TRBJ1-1	CATSAGLTEAFF
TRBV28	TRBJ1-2	CASTLTGRSYTF
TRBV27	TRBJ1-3	CASSPNGSGNTIYF
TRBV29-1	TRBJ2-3	CSVDLGLISTDTQYF
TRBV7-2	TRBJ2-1	CASSHRTEPAPSEQFF
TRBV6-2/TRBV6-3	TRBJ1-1	CASSPDYLGTEAFF
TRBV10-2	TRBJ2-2	CASRVVLNTGELFF
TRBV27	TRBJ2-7	CASRRGQGAYEQYF
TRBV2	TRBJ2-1	CASQPPGGRDEQFF
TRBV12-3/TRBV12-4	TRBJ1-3	CASSGDSWNTIYF
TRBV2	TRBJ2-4	CASSLTGLAKNIQYF
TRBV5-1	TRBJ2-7	CASSLEATLPGEQYF
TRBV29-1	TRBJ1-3	CSVAPTGSVGNTIYF
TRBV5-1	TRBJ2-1	CASSLVSSDYNEQFF
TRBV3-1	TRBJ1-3	CASSQAGQLAGNTIYF
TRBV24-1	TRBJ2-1	CATSERYNEQFF
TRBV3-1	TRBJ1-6	CASSQGEGYNSPLHF
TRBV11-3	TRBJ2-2	CASSLRLAGPGELFF
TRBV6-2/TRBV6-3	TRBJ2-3	CASTLTGFGTDTQYF
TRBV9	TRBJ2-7	CASSVEPGERNEQYF
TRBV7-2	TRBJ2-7	CASSARDSPPYEQYF
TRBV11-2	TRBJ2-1	CASSSPVRKFF
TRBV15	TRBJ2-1	CATSREGLAETEQFF
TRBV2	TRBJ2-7	CASSEEVASGSYEQYF